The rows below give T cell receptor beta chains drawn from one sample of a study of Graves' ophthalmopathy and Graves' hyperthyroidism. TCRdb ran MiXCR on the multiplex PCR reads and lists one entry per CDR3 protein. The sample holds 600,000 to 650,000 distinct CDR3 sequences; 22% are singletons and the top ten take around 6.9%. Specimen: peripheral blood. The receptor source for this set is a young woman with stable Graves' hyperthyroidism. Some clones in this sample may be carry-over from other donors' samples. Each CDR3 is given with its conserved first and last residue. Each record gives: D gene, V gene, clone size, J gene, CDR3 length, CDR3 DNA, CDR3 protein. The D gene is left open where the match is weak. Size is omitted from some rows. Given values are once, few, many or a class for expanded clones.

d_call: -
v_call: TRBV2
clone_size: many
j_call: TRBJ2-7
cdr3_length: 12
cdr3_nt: TGTGCCAGTACCGGGGCCGGCCACGAGCAGTACTTC
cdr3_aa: CASTGAGHEQYF

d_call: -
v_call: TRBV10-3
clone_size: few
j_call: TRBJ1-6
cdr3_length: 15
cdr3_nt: TGTGCCATCAGTGAACTTGAGACAGCGAATTCACCCCTCCACTTT
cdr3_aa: CAISELETANSPLHF

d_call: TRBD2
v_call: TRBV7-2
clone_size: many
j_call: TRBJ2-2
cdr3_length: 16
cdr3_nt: TGTGCCAGCAGCGACTCACCGGGACTAGGGGCCGGGGAGCTGTTTTTT
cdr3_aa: CASSDSPGLGAGELFF

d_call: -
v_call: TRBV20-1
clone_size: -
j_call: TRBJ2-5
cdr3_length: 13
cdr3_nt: TGCAGTGCTAGATTTACGGGGCAAGAGACCCAGTACTTC
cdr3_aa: CSARFTGQETQYF

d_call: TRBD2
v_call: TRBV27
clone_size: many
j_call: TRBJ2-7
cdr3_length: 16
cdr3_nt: TGTGCCAGCAGTTTAATTAGTCCCGGCGGGAGTCTCGAGCAGTACTTC
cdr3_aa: CASSLISPGGSLEQYF

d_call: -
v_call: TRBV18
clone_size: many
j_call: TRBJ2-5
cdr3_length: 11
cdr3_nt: TGTGCCAGCTCAACACAAGAGACCCAGTACTTC
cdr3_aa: CASSTQETQYF

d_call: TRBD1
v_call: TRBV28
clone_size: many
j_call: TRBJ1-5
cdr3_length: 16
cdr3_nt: TGTGCCAGCAGTTCGCCCGGGACAGGGGCAAGTCAGCCCCAGCATTTT
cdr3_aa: CASSSPGTGASQPQHF

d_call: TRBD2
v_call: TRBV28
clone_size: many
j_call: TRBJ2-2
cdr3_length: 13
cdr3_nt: TGTGCCAGCGGGCGGGGGGACACCGGGGAGCTGTTTTTT
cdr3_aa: CASGRGDTGELFF

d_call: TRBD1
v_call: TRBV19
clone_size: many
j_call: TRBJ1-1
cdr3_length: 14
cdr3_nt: TGTGCCAGTAGTCCAACCGGGACAGGGTCTGAAGCTTTCTTT
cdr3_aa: CASSPTGTGSEAFF

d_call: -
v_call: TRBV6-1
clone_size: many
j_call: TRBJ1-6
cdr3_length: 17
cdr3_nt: TGTGCCAGCAGTCCAAAGAGGGGGAGCTCCTATAATTCACCCCTCCACTTT
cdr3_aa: CASSPKRGSSYNSPLHF

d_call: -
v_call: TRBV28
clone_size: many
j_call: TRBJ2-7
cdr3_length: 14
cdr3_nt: TGTGCCAGCACCCTAAATGGCTTCACCTACGAGCAGTACTTC
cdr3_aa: CASTLNGFTYEQYF

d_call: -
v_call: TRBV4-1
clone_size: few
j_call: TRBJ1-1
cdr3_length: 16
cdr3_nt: TGCGCCAGCAGCCAAGATCCCCCCGGGGGAGGGCCTGAAGCTTTCTTT
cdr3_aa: CASSQDPPGGGPEAFF

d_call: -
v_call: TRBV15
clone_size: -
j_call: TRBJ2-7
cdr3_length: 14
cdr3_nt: TGTGCCACCAGCAGAGATCGACTAGCCTACGAGCAGTACTTC
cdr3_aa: CATSRDRLAYEQYF

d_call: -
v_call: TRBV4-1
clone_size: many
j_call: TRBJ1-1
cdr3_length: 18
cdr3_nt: TGCGCCAGCAGCCAAGAGCTCGCGACAGGTCCGCTCAACACTGAAGCTTTCTTT
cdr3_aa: CASSQELATGPLNTEAFF

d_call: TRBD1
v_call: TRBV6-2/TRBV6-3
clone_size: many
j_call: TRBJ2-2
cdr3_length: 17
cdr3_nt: TGTGCCAGCAGTTTTGTCTGGACAGGGCCGAACACCGGGGAGCTGTTTTTT
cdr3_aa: CASSFVWTGPNTGELFF

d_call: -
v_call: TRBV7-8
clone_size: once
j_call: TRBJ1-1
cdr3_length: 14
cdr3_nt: TGTGCCAGCAACTCCTACAAAGGGAGCACTGAAGCTTTCTTT
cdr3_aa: CASNSYKGSTEAFF

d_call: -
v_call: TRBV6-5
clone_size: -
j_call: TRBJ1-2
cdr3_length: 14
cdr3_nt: TGTGCCAGCAGTTTCGGGGGTCTTTCCGGAGGCTACACCTTC
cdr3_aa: CASSFGGLSGGYTF

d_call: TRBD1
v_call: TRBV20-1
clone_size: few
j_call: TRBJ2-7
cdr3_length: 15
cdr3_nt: TGCAGTGCTAGGGCACCGGGACAGGGTACCTACGAGCAGTACTTC
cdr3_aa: CSARAPGQGTYEQYF

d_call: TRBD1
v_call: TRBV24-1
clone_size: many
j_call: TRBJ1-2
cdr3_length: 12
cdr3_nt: TGTGCCACCAGTGGGCAGGGGGAGCGCTACACCTTC
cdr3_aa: CATSGQGERYTF

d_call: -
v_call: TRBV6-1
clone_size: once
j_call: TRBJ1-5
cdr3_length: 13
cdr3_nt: TGTGCCAGTAGACGGGGGGACAATCAGCCCCAGCATTTT
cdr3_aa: CASRRGDNQPQHF

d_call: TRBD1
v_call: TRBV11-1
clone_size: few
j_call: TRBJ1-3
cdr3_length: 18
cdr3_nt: TGTGCCAGCAGCTCCAAGACCGACAGGGAGTATTTTGGAAACACCATATATTTT
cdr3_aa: CASSSKTDREYFGNTIYF

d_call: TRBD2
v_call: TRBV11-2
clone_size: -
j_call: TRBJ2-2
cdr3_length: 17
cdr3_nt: TGTGCCAGCAGCTTCGGACTAGCGGGGGTCACGACCGGGGAGCTGTTTTTT
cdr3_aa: CASSFGLAGVTTGELFF